These T cell receptor beta chains were read from a single sample in a study of identical twins. One entry per CDR3 protein, called by TCRdb with MiXCR from the 5' RACE reads. Of 450,000 or so distinct CDR3 sequences listed, more than 13% are singletons. These data were also reused for a study on yellow fever vaccine responses in identical twins.

What was sequenced was CD4+ T cells sorted from blood. The receptor source for this set is a woman between 18 and 29 years old in good health. Each CDR3 is given with its conserved first and last residue. A D gene is named only where the DNA matches it firmly. Clone size is shown for a subset of rows, as once, few, many or a class of expanded clone.

V: TRBV5-1
D: -
size: -
J: TRBJ2-1
DNA: TGCGCCAGCAGCTTGGGGCAAAAGGCCTCATTGGATGAGCAGTTCTTC
CDR3: CASSLGQKASLDEQFF

V: TRBV20-1
D: -
size: few
J: TRBJ2-5
DNA: TGCAGTGCTAGAGATGTCCCCAGGGGAGGAGAGACCCAGTACTTC
CDR3: CSARDVPRGGETQYF

V: TRBV6-1
D: -
size: few
J: TRBJ1-1
DNA: TGTGCCAGCAGTGACCCCGGACCGGCCCGGCCTCTTTTCTTT
CDR3: CASSDPGPARPLFF

V: TRBV4-3
D: -
size: few
J: TRBJ2-7
DNA: TGCGCCAGCACCGTCCCCCCTTACGAGCAGTACTTC
CDR3: CASTVPPYEQYF

V: TRBV5-6
D: TRBD2
size: -
J: TRBJ2-1
DNA: TGTGCCAGCAGCCCGGGGACTAGCGGGATTTTGAATGAGCAGTTCTTC
CDR3: CASSPGTSGILNEQFF

V: TRBV12-3/TRBV12-4
D: TRBD2
size: many
J: TRBJ2-1
DNA: TGTGCCAGCAGCCGGACTAGCGGGAGGGAAGTTAATGAGCAGTTCTTC
CDR3: CASSRTSGREVNEQFF

V: TRBV6-5
D: -
size: few
J: TRBJ2-7
DNA: TGTGCCACCACCCAGGGGTCCTACGAGCAGTACTTC
CDR3: CATTQGSYEQYF

V: TRBV15
D: TRBD1
size: -
J: TRBJ2-7
DNA: TGTGCCACCAGCAGAGATCCGGGACAGGGAGAGCAGTACTTC
CDR3: CATSRDPGQGEQYF

V: TRBV24-1
D: -
size: -
J: TRBJ2-1
DNA: TGTGCCACCAGTGATTTGACGGAGTCTAGCCGGAATGAGCAGTTCTTC
CDR3: CATSDLTESSRNEQFF

V: TRBV3-1
D: TRBD2
size: few
J: TRBJ2-7
DNA: TGTGCCAGCAGCCAAGCCGGGGGGGCCTACGAGCAGTACTTC
CDR3: CASSQAGGAYEQYF

V: TRBV12-3/TRBV12-4
D: TRBD1
size: -
J: TRBJ2-3
DNA: TGTGCCAGCAGTTTACCCCTCGGGACAGGGCTTACAGATACGCAGTATTTT
CDR3: CASSLPLGTGLTDTQYF

V: TRBV20-1
D: TRBD2
size: -
J: TRBJ2-2
DNA: TGCAGTGCTCTAACTAGCGGGAGTCTATACACCGGGGAGCTGTTTTTT
CDR3: CSALTSGSLYTGELFF

V: TRBV6-2/TRBV6-3
D: TRBD2
size: once
J: TRBJ2-7
DNA: TGTGCCAGCAGTTACACCCGGGGGGGTCTGGATTACGAGCAGTACTTC
CDR3: CASSYTRGGLDYEQYF

V: TRBV12-3/TRBV12-4
D: TRBD2
size: few
J: TRBJ2-1
DNA: TGTGCCAGCAGTTTAAGGACAGCACCGGGACTAGCGGGAGGGCAGTTCTTC
CDR3: CASSLRTAPGLAGGQFF

V: TRBV12-3/TRBV12-4
D: -
size: -
J: TRBJ2-7
DNA: TGTGCCAGCAGCCCGGGACCGAGATCCTACGAGCAGTACTTC
CDR3: CASSPGPRSYEQYF

V: TRBV29-1
D: TRBD2
size: -
J: TRBJ2-7
DNA: TGCAGCGTTGAAAGCCCGAATACTAGCGGAATCTACGAGCAGTACTTC
CDR3: CSVESPNTSGIYEQYF

V: TRBV7-8
D: -
size: -
J: TRBJ2-3
DNA: TGTGCCAGCAGCCAGCGGGACAACACAGATACGCAGTATTTT
CDR3: CASSQRDNTDTQYF

V: TRBV12-3/TRBV12-4
D: -
size: many
J: TRBJ1-2
DNA: TGTGCCAGCAGTTTAAAGGAGACCTACACCTTC
CDR3: CASSLKETYTF

V: TRBV29-1
D: -
size: few
J: TRBJ2-2
DNA: TGCAGCGCCAACCACGGACAGCACGGGGAGCTGTTTTTT
CDR3: CSANHGQHGELFF

V: TRBV28
D: -
size: -
J: TRBJ1-2
DNA: TGTGCCAGCAGAGAGGGGGTAGGGAACTATGGCTACACCTTC
CDR3: CASREGVGNYGYTF

V: TRBV27
D: -
size: -
J: TRBJ2-7
DNA: TGTGCCAGCAGTAATCCTTCGGGTGGGGGTGTGGATGAGCAGTACTTC
CDR3: CASSNPSGGGVDEQYF

V: TRBV4-3
D: TRBD1
size: few
J: TRBJ2-5
DNA: TGCGCCAGCAGCCGTTCCGGGACAGGGGGGGAGACCCAGTACTTC
CDR3: CASSRSGTGGETQYF

V: TRBV28
D: -
size: few
J: TRBJ2-7
DNA: TGTGCCAGCAGTCCCCGAGGGGTTCCCTACGAGCAGTACTTC
CDR3: CASSPRGVPYEQYF

V: TRBV30
D: -
size: few
J: TRBJ2-7
DNA: TGTGCCTGGAGTACCCGGGCCCCAGGGTCCAAGCAGTACTTC
CDR3: CAWSTRAPGSKQYF

V: TRBV7-2
D: -
size: many
J: TRBJ2-7
DNA: TGTGCCAGCAGCCGCCCAGGGGCCTACGAGCAGTACTTC
CDR3: CASSRPGAYEQYF

V: TRBV28
D: -
size: -
J: TRBJ2-3
DNA: TGTGCCAGCAGAACCTCGACCCACGATACGCAGTATTTT
CDR3: CASRTSTHDTQYF

V: TRBV7-2
D: -
size: few
J: TRBJ1-6
DNA: TGTGCCAGCAGCCTGACAGGTTCACCCCTCCACTTT
CDR3: CASSLTGSPLHF

V: TRBV5-1
D: TRBD2
size: many
J: TRBJ2-7
DNA: TGCGCCAGCAGCTTGGACGGACTAGCCTACGAGCAGTACTTC
CDR3: CASSLDGLAYEQYF

V: TRBV6-2/TRBV6-3
D: -
size: -
J: TRBJ2-2
DNA: TGTGCCAGCACTGGGCGGCTACCCACCGGGGAGCTGTTTTTT
CDR3: CASTGRLPTGELFF

V: TRBV12-3/TRBV12-4
D: TRBD2
size: -
J: TRBJ2-2
DNA: TGTGCCACCTCTCGATCAGGACTAGCGGGAGGGCGGGGCACCGGGGAGCTGTTTTTT
CDR3: CATSRSGLAGGRGTGELFF

V: TRBV18
D: -
size: -
J: TRBJ2-7
DNA: TGTGCCAGCTCGTCAGCCCCGAGCTCCTACGAGCAGTACTTC
CDR3: CASSSAPSSYEQYF

V: TRBV29-1
D: -
size: few
J: TRBJ2-5
DNA: TGCAGCGTTGAACCCTTCGGACGGAAACTAGAGACCCAGTACTTC
CDR3: CSVEPFGRKLETQYF

V: TRBV20-1
D: -
size: few
J: TRBJ1-2
DNA: TGCAGGCCAGGGGACGGCTACACCTTC
CDR3: CRPGDGYTF

V: TRBV7-2
D: TRBD2
size: -
J: TRBJ2-5
DNA: TGTGCCAGCAGCTTAGGGCAAGCGGGAGGGAGAAGGGAGACCCAGTACTTC
CDR3: CASSLGQAGGRRETQYF

V: TRBV20-1
D: -
size: few
J: TRBJ1-1
DNA: TGCAGTGCTAGAGATGGGAATAATCTGAACACTGAAGCTTTCTTT
CDR3: CSARDGNNLNTEAFF

V: TRBV25-1
D: -
size: -
J: TRBJ2-5
DNA: TGTGCCAGCAGTCACGGGGCTGGAGAGACCCAGTACTTC
CDR3: CASSHGAGETQYF

V: TRBV5-1
D: TRBD2
size: few
J: TRBJ2-1
DNA: TGCGCCAGTATTGGACTAGCGGCCGGGAATGAGCAGTTCTTC
CDR3: CASIGLAAGNEQFF

V: TRBV20-1
D: -
size: many
J: TRBJ2-1
DNA: TGCAGTGCCCGGAATCGCAGGGGTTCCTACAATGAGCAGTTCTTC
CDR3: CSARNRRGSYNEQFF

V: TRBV20-1
D: TRBD1
size: -
J: TRBJ1-4
DNA: TGCAGTGCTAGAGATCAACAGGGGTTTAAGGAAAAACTGTTTTTT
CDR3: CSARDQQGFKEKLFF

V: TRBV7-8
D: -
size: -
J: TRBJ2-5
DNA: TGTGCCAGCAGCTTAGTCACAGGGTGGCAAGAGACCCAGTACTTC
CDR3: CASSLVTGWQETQYF

V: TRBV7-7
D: -
size: -
J: TRBJ2-1
DNA: TGTGCTAGCAGCTTAGCCGGACAGAACTCACCCCAGTTCTTC
CDR3: CASSLAGQNSPQFF

V: TRBV5-1
D: TRBD2
size: many
J: TRBJ2-1
DNA: TGCGCCAGCAGCTTGGGGAGCGGGGTCCTCTCCTACAATGAGCAGTTCTTC
CDR3: CASSLGSGVLSYNEQFF

V: TRBV12-3/TRBV12-4
D: TRBD1
size: few
J: TRBJ2-3
DNA: TGTGCCAGCAGTTTGCGGACAGGGGGCGTAGATACGCAGTATTTT
CDR3: CASSLRTGGVDTQYF

V: TRBV20-1
D: -
size: few
J: TRBJ2-5
DNA: TGCAGTGCTAGAGAACAACCGGGGGAGACCCAGTACTTC
CDR3: CSAREQPGETQYF

V: TRBV11-1
D: TRBD1
size: -
J: TRBJ2-1
DNA: TGTGCCAGCAGCTTAGTTACAGGGGGAGGTGAGCAGTTCTTC
CDR3: CASSLVTGGGEQFF

V: TRBV6-5
D: -
size: few
J: TRBJ2-5
DNA: TGTGCCAGCAGTTACCCCGGAGAGGGGGGGACCCAGTACTTC
CDR3: CASSYPGEGGTQYF

V: TRBV5-1
D: TRBD2
size: few
J: TRBJ2-5
DNA: TGCGCCAGCAGCTTGGATGTAGCGGGAGGAGAGACCCAGTACTTC
CDR3: CASSLDVAGGETQYF

V: TRBV29-1
D: TRBD1
size: -
J: TRBJ1-1
DNA: TGCAGCGGCTCGGACAGGATGAACACTGAAGCTTTCTTT
CDR3: CSGSDRMNTEAFF

V: TRBV23-1
D: -
size: -
J: TRBJ2-1
DNA: TGCGCCAGCAGTCACGGTCGGGCTCTTCACAATGAGCAGTTCTTC
CDR3: CASSHGRALHNEQFF

V: TRBV24-1
D: -
size: -
J: TRBJ2-2
DNA: TGTGCCACCAGTCGAACAGGTTTTTCCGGGGAGCTGTTTTTT
CDR3: CATSRTGFSGELFF

V: TRBV20-1
D: TRBD2
size: few
J: TRBJ2-1
DNA: TGCAGTGCTAGATCCCCTAGCGGGATCTCCTACAATGAGCAGTTCTTC
CDR3: CSARSPSGISYNEQFF

V: TRBV19
D: -
size: -
J: TRBJ2-1
DNA: TGTGCCAGTCGGAGTTCTTCCTACAATGAGCAGTTCTTC
CDR3: CASRSSSYNEQFF

V: TRBV20-1
D: TRBD2
size: few
J: TRBJ2-3
DNA: TGCAGTGCTAGAGATCCGGCTAGCGGGGACACAGATACGCAGTATTTT
CDR3: CSARDPASGDTDTQYF

V: TRBV20-1
D: TRBD2
size: -
J: TRBJ2-7
DNA: TGCAGTGCTAGAGCTAGCGGGGCTGGAGAGCAGTACTTC
CDR3: CSARASGAGEQYF

V: TRBV29-1
D: -
size: -
J: TRBJ2-7
DNA: TGCAGCGTTGGACCAGGGGACTACGAGCAGTACTTC
CDR3: CSVGPGDYEQYF

V: TRBV3-1
D: TRBD1
size: -
J: TRBJ1-2
DNA: TGTGCCAGCAGCCGCTACGGAGGGGGCGATGATGGCTACACCTTC
CDR3: CASSRYGGGDDGYTF

V: TRBV27
D: -
size: few
J: TRBJ2-6
DNA: TGTGCCAGCAGTTTATCGCCTAAAACTCCCTCTGGGGCCAACGTCCTGACTTTC
CDR3: CASSLSPKTPSGANVLTF

V: TRBV20-1
D: -
size: few
J: TRBJ2-7
DNA: TGCAGTGCCCGGGGAGGCATCCACGAGCAGTACTTC
CDR3: CSARGGIHEQYF